This record covers a single T cell receptor beta chain. Its target antigen remains unknown. No qualities accompany the bases; no much larger clone lies one base away. The data are from a study of cytomegalovirus exposure and HLA in healthy donors (dated by TCRdb to about 2017). The study in broad terms: An earlier analysis of several hundred of the donors reported about 290 Gb of sequence data and 117 million unique TCR beta sequences from around 200 million T cells. The study used immunosequencing to profile the T cell repertoires of several hundred subjects and linked those repertoires to cytomegalovirus serostatus. Class I and class II HLA loci were covered by the typing at four-digit resolution. In the later analysis, no new phenotypic data were used to find candidate immune exposures; instead, reliance was placed on TCR beta sequences and their occurrence across donors. In a later analysis, previously published TCR beta repertoires from hundreds of donors were re-analyzed and high-resolution HLA genotyping was added so that TCR occurrence patterns could be studied. In addition to the first cohort of 666 subjects, a separate validation cohort of approximately 130 different subjects was used. To decide whether each TCR beta V gene segment behaved as functional or pseudogenic, an earlier analysis of fewer than 750 of the donors relied on high-throughput TCR beta sequencing. To predict cytomegalovirus infection status, the study combined high-throughput TCR immunosequencing, statistical association of individual TCRs with disease status, and machine learning. A later genetic analysis took genome-wide SNP genotypes for about three fifths of the 666 donors and used that subset as a discovery cohort. Of the roughly 390 genotyped donors, 81% were placed in the genetic ancestry cluster associated with self-reported Caucasian donors. Every repertoire in the discovery cohort had been generated on one and the same sequencing platform. Across about 380 genotyped donors of the cohort, an average of roughly 250,000 unique TCR beta nucleotide sequences per donor were sequenced, and 15% to 20% of those sequences were non-productive. Roughly 300 gigabases of sequencing data and tens of millions of unique TCR sequences were included in an early release covering about 700 HLA-typed donors. Five DR-DQ haplotypes were handled as single units for association and clustering, since linkage in the cohort was strong. The number of donors typed differed by locus, with roughly 629-640 for A, B, C, DRB1 and DQB1, 522 for DQA1, 600 to 610 for DPA1, and roughly 450 for DPB1. The study was designed to test whether signatures of past pathogen exposure could be identified by cataloging public T cell receptors. Donor age, sex, ethnicity and CMV serostatus were compiled together with the repertoire data. Study-wide findings and limitations: For the cohort, immune exposure information was limited to CMV serostatus. A cluster of highly shared sequence variants was judged likely to be a technical artifact of the sequencing pipeline. When HLA alleles, especially DR and DQ, strongly co-occurred, TCR associations were difficult to assign to individual alleles. Compared with equally common non-associated chains, HLA-associated TCR beta chains in a later analysis were more clonally expanded and had lower generation probabilities. The cohort was sequenced for TCR beta chains only, and without alpha or paired-chain data the features that could be detected were limited. Because counts were too low, approximately 18 rarely observed V segments, including chromosome 9 orphons, were excluded from the earlier analysis of several hundred of the donors. A further reported finding was that TCR beta sequences accurately predicted the HLA-A and HLA-B alleles for most subjects in the first cohort. While some public TCRs were present in many individuals, most TCR sequences turned up only very rarely across donors. In both the original and validation cohorts, the classifier was reported to diagnose cytomegalovirus status with high specificity and sensitivity. Sequencing depth was assumed to be roughly uniform across donors in the presence/absence analyses, though that assumption may not hold. The authors suggested that the approach could potentially be generalized to other disease states and immunological phenotypes. In vitro tests confirmed that a few of the cytomegalovirus-associated TCR beta chains recognize cytomegalovirus antigens. Because the 87-base-pair reads could not distinguish some IMGT-functional V segments, including TRBV6-2 and TRBV6-3, those segments were excluded. Most CMV-associated TCR beta chains appeared to be HLA-restricted in a later analysis, and the HLA associations seemed to be driven largely by CMV exposure. According to a later analysis, TCR association rates differed among HLA loci, with DRB1 alleles showing the most associated TCRs and HLA-C alleles showing the fewest. HLA typing was unavailable for some donors at each locus, so association tests used only the typed subset. Specific HLA alleles were associated with 15,000 to 20,000 TCR beta sequences at a false discovery rate of 0.05 in a later analysis. In an earlier analysis of roughly 560 of the donors, most TCR beta V segments were observed in productive rearrangements about 87% or about 30% of the time, broadly matching IMGT annotations. A later genetic analysis reported fewer N-insertions in productive TCRs among donors in an Asian-associated ancestry cluster than the 666-donor mean. According to a later analysis, parvovirus B19, influenza, CMV and Epstein-Barr virus appeared linked to several top co-occurrence clusters. V-gene and J-gene trimming of TCR beta chains was associated with a missense DCLRE1C variant in a later genetic analysis, and the association was replicated in an independent cohort. Linkage disequilibrium might explain the correlated functional status among segregating V segments, but an unknown experimental factor could not be ruled out. In the study, some 180 TCR beta chains were listed as associated with cytomegalovirus.

The cohort comprised hundreds of healthy bone marrow donors. At the time of sampling, every cohort member was nominally healthy, though immune exposures that went unrecorded were likely present. The donor tested CMV seronegative, placing the donor among the roughly 340 seronegative members of the cohort. A peripheral blood sample was provided by each donor, and peripheral blood mononuclear cells were used for TCR beta sequencing. The Qiagen DNeasy Blood Extraction Kit was used to extract genomic DNA from the blood cell samples. Libraries came from the immunoSEQ multiplex PCR assay. For the multiplex PCR, a mixture combining 60 forward primers for TCR Vbeta segments and 13 reverse primers for TCR Jbeta segments was used. A multiplex PCR assay on genomic DNA amplified the CDR3 region of rearranged TCR beta genes. Amplified TCR beta libraries were sequenced as 87-base-pair reads on the Illumina HiSeq System. The authors' pipeline ran thus. Across the roughly 670 repertoires, a later analysis counted some 81 million unique TCR beta chains, 8.5 million to 12 million of which were shared by at least two donors. Raw reads were error-corrected and collapsed into unique sequences with a nearest-neighbor algorithm that merged closely related sequences to remove PCR and sequencing errors. Alignment of CDR3 sequences to IMGT reference sequences was used to assign V, D and J gene segments. Each retained sequence needed at least a six-nucleotide match to both a V gene segment and a J gene segment. Rearrangements were classified as productive when the CDR3 lacked stop codons and remained in frame with V and J, and all other rearrangements were classified as non-productive. CDR3 was defined by IMGT convention, running from the second conserved V-encoded cysteine to the conserved J-encoded phenylalanine. The earlier analysis of some 580 of the donors excluded any sequence lacking an unambiguous match to a single V gene segment. An earlier analysis of 550 to 650 of the donors classified V segments as functional when productive rearrangements were above 56.7% and as segregating when the standard deviation between donors was above 5%. A statistical classification framework was developed to diagnose cytomegalovirus status using the catalog of TCR beta chain sequences. In a later analysis, TCR nucleotide sequences were compared against IMGT/GENE-DB human TR gene sequences so that V and J genes could be assigned. Using the TCRdist pipeline, a later analysis assigned CDR3 sequences along with most-parsimonious VDJ recombination scenarios. In a later analysis, each TCR beta chain was defined by its CDR3 amino acid sequence together with its V-gene family, and reads lacking a unique V-gene family were excluded. To address suspected cross-contamination and a sequencing artifact, a later analysis removed roughly 640 highly shared, low-generation-probability nucleotide sequences. In a later analysis, a clonal expansion index for each public chain was calculated from normalized within-repertoire ranks of inferred template counts. In a later analysis, generation probabilities were computed with a VDJ recombination model fitted to out-of-frame rearrangements, and the resulting probabilities were checked against IGoR. In a later analysis, TCR-TCR, TCR-HLA and TCR-CMV co-occurrence was scored with hypergeometric tests, and a repertoire-size bias correction was applied to TCR pairs. To estimate false discovery rates, a later analysis permuted the HLA or CMV assignments 20 times. In a later analysis, co-occurring TCRs were grouped with DBSCAN, and TCRdist sequence similarity was added when clustering was performed within HLA-allele-positive subsets. Co-occurrence clustering excluded repertoires with fewer than 30,000 or more than 120,000 public chains, plus five with anomalous nucleotide sharing. Sourced from immuneACCESS, this table was stored by TCRdb with only in-frame sequences that have V and J called. A share of the clones is absent; for the studies checked, an unresolved V gene accounts for under half, and the remainder has no known explanation. V, J and clone size reflect that table, while D and trimming were determined from the DNA. Across this sample there are about 190,000 clones, with roughly 79% seen only once. The top ten hold 1.6% of the sample.

V gives up 5 bases and J gives up 4 bases, and the segment between their germline ends measures 23 bases. The CDR3 goes from the cysteine to the phenylalanine over 18 residues. The retained sequence is limited to the CDR3, 54 bases, with the frame set at the first base. The germline V gene encodes CDR1 SGHAT and CDR2 FQNNGV. The sequence came from a woman between 18 and 29 years old in good health and CMV-seronegative. The rearrangement joined TRBV11-2 to TRBJ2-2; TRBD1 might be the D gene, on 5 matching bases. The sample comprised PBMCs. The DNA is TGTGCCAGCAGCCCCCCAGGGATGACAGATTGGATCACCGGGGAGCTGTTTTTT. Its protein is CASSPPGMTDWITGELFF.